The 17 T cell receptor beta chains below were found in one sample sequenced in a study of tumor and adjacent non-tumor tissue in lung cancer. This sample's RNA came from whole unsorted tissue. Three rounds of nested PCR, following a modified ARM-PCR protocol, produced the TCRbeta library. TCRdb itself ran the multiplex PCR reads through MiXCR, one entry per CDR3 protein. The sample contains 200,000 to 250,000 distinct CDR3 sequences, around 70% of which appear only once. Material for sequencing was lung tumor tissue. The receptors stem from a man in his sixties with non-small cell lung cancer.

The chain joins TRBV6-2 or TRBV6-3 to TRBJ1-5; D gene unclear. Germline V lookup: CDR1 MNHEY, CDR2 SVGEGT. The germline V and J ends were trimmed by 0 bases and 10 bases, with 7 bases remaining between them. The CDR3 is 12 residues long. CDR3 sequence: CASSYSIHPQHF. The CDR3 DNA reads TGTGCCAGCAGTTACTCCATACATCCCCAGCATTTT.

Turning to this clonotype: The conserved final phenylalanine or tryptophan is absent from the CDR3, which likely points to a read error. The limits of the CDR3 on the DNA are not certain, so only TCRdb's listed CDR3 is given. This sequence joins TRBV12-3 or TRBV12-4 and TRBJ2-7; TRBD1 reflects the table's D call only, with no check against the DNA. Both ends counted, the CDR3 spans 14 residues. The CDR3 region is CASSPSDRGREQYL.

This clonotype was seen many times. The rearrangement joins TRBV20-1 to TRBJ2-7; maybe TRBD1 (5 bases). The V and J ends lost 3 bases and 2 bases respectively, with 5 bases between them. The CDR3 contains 11 residues. Germline V lookup: CDR1 DFQATT, CDR2 SNEGSKA (reference sequence). In DNA form, the CDR3 reads TGCAGTGCTAGGGACACCTACGAGCAGTACTTC. Amino acid sequence: CSARDTYEQYF.

On this clonotype: One end of the junction does not line up with germline, which may come from a read error. The DNA for the CDR3 is TGCGCCAGCACCCAAGGGCCGGGTCTCCAAGAGACCCAGTACTTC. This encodes CASTQGPGLQETQYF. This chain connects TRBV4-3 to TRBJ2-5, with no clear D. CDR3 length equals 15 residues. CDR1 is LGHNA, CDR2 YSLEER, per germline.

About this clonotype itself: An end of the junction does not agree with germline; a read error may underlie this. The rearrangement uses TRBV12-3 or TRBV12-4 and TRBJ2-1, with D possibly being TRBD2 (5 bases). The CDR3 contains 12 residues. The CDR3 reads CVSSLGLGEQFF. The DNA of the CDR3 is TGTGTCAGCAGTTTAGGACTCGGGGAGCAGTTCTTC.

This clonotype appeared many times. The chain combines TRBV7-8 with TRBJ1-5, with D maybe TRBD1 (5 bases). This CDR3 is built from 15 residues. Per germline, CDR1 SGHVS and CDR2 FQNEAQ. The V end was cut by 3 bases, the J end by 4 bases, with 13 bases between. Here the CDR3 reads CASSLSRQNNQPQHF. The CDR3 nucleotides read TGTGCCAGCAGCTTGTCAAGACAGAATAATCAGCCCCAGCATTTT.

Concerning this clonotype: Mismatch with germline at one junction end may stem from a read error. DNA of the CDR3: TGCGCCAACAGCGGCGTGGGGGGGGCGAGCACAGATACGCAGTATTTT. Translating it yields CANSGVGGASTDTQYF. The chain is built from TRBV5-1 and TRBJ2-3, with a weak D call TRBD2 (7 bases). The CDR3 consists of 16 residues. Germline-derived CDR1 and CDR2 are SGHRS and YFSETQ.

The chain has TRBV4-3 and TRBJ2-7; maybe TRBD1 (6 bases). This CDR3 spans 14 amino acids. Trimming left V 4 bases short and J 3 bases short, with 13 bases between. Germline V gene lookup returns CDR1 LGHNA and CDR2 YSLEER. The CDR3 sequence is CASSRGQQRYEQYF. The CDR3 DNA sequence: TGCGCCAGCAGCCGTGGACAGCAACGCTACGAGCAGTACTTC.

To note about this clonotype: One end of the junction is discordant with germline, which a read error may explain. The rearrangement joins TRBV20-1 to TRBJ2-5; TRBD2 agrees at 9 bases. From germline, CDR1 is DFQATT and CDR2 SNEGSKA (reference sequence). The CDR3 has 17 residues. The CDR3 sequence: CSARTFPLGLAGETQYF. CDR3 coding DNA: TGCAGTGCTAGAACCTTTCCCTTGGGACTAGCAGGAGAGACCCAATACTTC.

V is TRBV6-5 and J is TRBJ1-1, with 7 bases aligning to TRBD1. The germline V gene encodes CDR1 MNHEY and CDR2 SVGAGI. After removal of 2 bases from V and 10 bases from J, the junction contained 13 bases not matched to a gene. The CDR3 is made up of 15 amino acids. CDR3 DNA: TGTGCCAGCAGTTACGCGGGTTGGACAGGACGTATAGCTTTCTTT. This translates into CASSYAGWTGRIAFF.

The chain uses TRBV20-1 and TRBJ1-5; 7 bases match TRBD1. Germline lookup yields CDR1 DFQATT and CDR2 SNEGSKA (reference sequence). CDR3 length: 14 residues. V lost 4 bases, J lost 2 bases, and 5 bases stayed unmatched. CDR3 coding DNA: TGCAGTGCTATGAGGGGGCCCGGCAATCAGCCCCAGCATTTT. Amino acid sequence: CSAMRGPGNQPQHF.

To note about this clonotype: This clone may be a read error of a much larger clone one base away. V is TRBV4-1 and J is TRBJ1-3; D unresolved. The ends were cut back, 2 bases at V and 0 bases at J, with 8 bases in the middle. Germline V CDR1 and CDR2: MGHRA, YSYEKL. The CDR3 is 15 amino acids. As DNA, the CDR3 is TGCGCCAGCAGCCAATCAAGTGGCTCTGGAAACACCATATATTTT. Amino acids: CASSQSSGSGNTIYF.

As regards this clonotype: The junction differs from germline at one of its ends, possibly a read error. The chain employs TRBV12-3 or TRBV12-4 and TRBJ2-2; D gene uncertain. CDR3 size: 15 residues. CDR3 loop: CASSWQAYNTWELFF. CDR3 nucleotides: TGTGCCAGCAGTTGGCAGGCGTATAACACCTGGGAGCTGTTTTTT.

In regard to this clonotype: One end of the junction varies from germline; a read error may be responsible. CDR3 in amino acids: CSAQIGVRNTEAFF. In nucleotides, the CDR3 is TGCAGTGCACAGATAGGGGTTCGTAACACTGAGGCTTTCTTT. This chain uses TRBV20-1 with TRBJ1-1; maybe TRBD1 (5 bases). Germline V CDR1 and CDR2: DFQATT, SNEGSKA (reference sequence). The CDR3 has 14 amino acids.

The chain joins TRBV11-3 to TRBJ2-2; 9 nucleotides match TRBD2. The CDR3 spans 17 residues. Germline CDR1 and CDR2: SGHNT and YENEEA. The ends lost 5 bases at V and 9 bases at J; junction bases unmatched: 16. CDR3 region: CASSHLATSGATWELFF. The CDR3 DNA reads TGTGCCAGCAGCCACCTCGCGACTAGCGGCGCGACCTGGGAGCTGTTTTTT.

On this clonotype itself: A clone one base away is much larger, so this may be a read error. The chain joins TRBV20-1 to TRBJ1-1; D may be TRBD1 (6 bases). Trimming cost V 2 bases and J 0 bases, with 13 bases left between them. There are 15 residues in the CDR3. Per germline, CDR1 DFQATT and CDR2 SNEGSKA (reference sequence). The CDR3 region has the DNA TGCAGTGCTAGAATACCAGGGGAGATGAACACTGAAGCTTTCTTT. Residues: CSARIPGEMNTEAFF.

Note on this clonotype: A much more abundant neighbour one base away suggests this may be a read error. The chain joins TRBV20-1 to TRBJ2-7; D is possibly TRBD1 (5 bases). Trimming cost V 6 bases and J 7 bases, with 16 bases left between them. This CDR3 contains 12 residues. Germline assignment: CDR1 DFQATT and CDR2 SNEGSKA (reference sequence). DNA for the CDR3: TGCAGTGCAACGGACATGGCGATTGAGCAGTACTTC. Its protein product is CSATDMAIEQYF.